The sample holds a few counts of the clone carrying this T cell receptor beta chain. Profiled with immunoSEQ multiplex PCR; TCRdb holds only in-frame clones, not every one. The sample contains 170,000 or so clones, roughly 80% of which appear only once. This sample stems from a study of blood T cell repertoires in COVID-19. About the research overall: COVID-19 samples from acute and convalescent phases originated in the United States, Italy and Spain.

The CDR3 has 14 amino acids. V lost 6 bases, J lost 2 bases, and 5 bases stayed unmatched. The germline CDR1 and CDR2 sequences are ENHRY and SYGVKD. Sequenced: peripheral blood. The V call is TRBV10-3, the J call TRBJ2-3, with 7 nucleotides matching TRBD2. This clonotype originated in a man younger than 35 with active or convalescent COVID-19. The CDR3 reads CAIRLALNTDTQYF. Here the CDR3 DNA reads TGTGCCATCAGACTAGCGCTGAACACAGATACGCAGTATTTT.